A selection of T cell receptor beta chains follows, all from one sample in a study of blood T cell repertoires in COVID-19. Clones were sequenced by immunoSEQ multiplex PCR, and TCRdb holds only the in-frame ones, with some missing. Of approximately 160,000 clones in the sample, roughly four fifths were seen once. Material for sequencing was peripheral blood. Receptor source: a woman of 80 years or more with acute or convalescent COVID-19. Each CDR3 is given with its conserved first and last residue.

V	J	CDR3
TRBV6-1	TRBJ1-3	CASSESDRAWGGNTIYF
TRBV7-9	TRBJ1-5	CASSRQGSLSNQPQHF
TRBV6-5	TRBJ1-2	CASSYRNWGRYGYTF
TRBV20-1	TRBJ2-7	CSASDRVRGYEQYF
TRBV27	TRBJ2-7	CASSLASASSYEQYF
TRBV19	TRBJ1-2	CASSNPGTAANYGYTF
TRBV15	TRBJ2-1	CATSRGGYLQGEQFF
TRBV6-4	TRBJ1-5	CASSEREGQGDNQPQHF
TRBV7-8	TRBJ2-7	CASSLPPTGPYEQYF
TRBV7-2	TRBJ2-1	CASSLLRVNEQFF
TRBV29-1	TRBJ2-5	CSVVDRQETQYF
TRBV28	TRBJ2-7	CASSLMGSSYEQYF
TRBV6-1	TRBJ1-2	CASSEEMAERNYGYTF
TRBV5-4	TRBJ1-4	CASSSPGQVDEKLFF
TRBV30	TRBJ1-1	CAWTGGVYTEAFF
TRBV7-9	TRBJ1-1	CASRDGAYTEAFF
TRBV9	TRBJ2-4	CASSPWTSGSIQYF
TRBV28	TRBJ1-2	CASSSTRRTGDYGYTF
TRBV10-2	TRBJ2-2	CASSEKGLAGGTTGELFF
TRBV28	TRBJ2-3	CASSLGGLAGGTDTQYF
TRBV3-1/TRBV3-2	TRBJ2-7	CASSRASRNEQYF
TRBV25-1	TRBJ2-5	CASSESGRGETQYF
TRBV5-1	TRBJ2-1	CASSPGFSSGNNEQFF
TRBV28	TRBJ2-5	CASSPRFTDRDQETQYF
TRBV3-1/TRBV3-2	TRBJ2-3	CASNRRGTDTQYF
TRBV5-4	TRBJ1-5	CASSDGVGNQPQHF
TRBV6-6	TRBJ1-5	CASSRDRVANQPQHF
TRBV19	TRBJ1-6	CASSTIQSSYNSPLHF
TRBV7-2	TRBJ2-3	CASSSPLAGTDTQYF
TRBV5-1	TRBJ2-2	CASSLPGGVSGELFF
TRBV29-1	TRBJ2-5	CSASPGHLSGAQYF
TRBV28	TRBJ2-1	CASRKREGYNEQFF
TRBV10-1	TRBJ1-3	CASSDRSGGSGNTIYF
TRBV28	TRBJ1-3	CASSLSQSSGNTIYF
TRBV7-9	TRBJ2-3	CASSSDIAGSTDTQYF
TRBV7-2	TRBJ2-7	CASSSGPSAIYEQYF
TRBV11-3	TRBJ2-3	CASSGSGSTDTQYF
TRBV18	TRBJ1-2	CASSSTAGEWYTF
TRBV28	TRBJ2-7	CASSPLRPGTTPYEQYF
TRBV9	TRBJ1-3	CASSVGQPYSGNTIYF
TRBV25-1	TRBJ1-2	CASSDAGNYGYTF